This section outlines one TCR beta chain sequence together with its context. The germline V gene encodes CDR1 MNHNS and CDR2 SASEGT. V dropped 1 base and J dropped 0; count of bases not matched to a gene: 3. The CDR3 has 16 residues. Libraries were prepared by immunoSEQ multiplex PCR; TCRdb keeps only in-frame clonotypes and omits some of them. The table lists 70,000 to 75,000 clones, roughly nine tenths of them singletons. This specimen comes from a study of T cell changes during pregnancy in multiple sclerosis. The source was peripheral blood, collected before pregnancy. This clonotype was obtained from a female donor with multiple sclerosis, enrolled in a pregnancy study. The V call is TRBV6-1, the J call TRBJ2-7, with 10 nucleotides matching TRBD2. CDR3 nucleotide sequence: TGTGCCAGCAGTGAAGAAGCGGGAGGGGTCTCCTACGAGCAGTACTTC. Protein: CASSEEAGGVSYEQYF.